These 5 T cell receptor beta chains share one sample of origin, sequenced in a study of neoadjuvant anti-PD-1 for oral cavity cancer. As for time point: after neoadjuvant nivolumab, at surgical resection. The table came from immunoSEQ multiplex PCR; TCRdb's copy has only in-frame clones and leaves some out. The sample gives under 15,000 clones, 67% of which show up once; less than 4% is in the top ten. This specimen was PBMCs, taken after nivolumab (anti-PD-1) treatment. All receptors derive from a person aged 35 to 85 with oral cavity squamous cell carcinoma.

The V call is TRBV5-5, the J call TRBJ2-3; D remains unclear. There are 14 residues in the CDR3. Germline CDR1 SGHKS, CDR2 YYEKEE (reference sequence). Trimming removed 0 bases at V and 6 bases at J, with 11 bases between. This CDR3 reads CASSLGKARDTQYF. The CDR3 region has the DNA TGTGCCAGCAGCTTGGGGAAGGCGAGGGATACGCAGTATTTT.

The chain combines TRBV6-5 with TRBJ1-2, with 7 positions matching TRBD1. V trimming: 6 bases; J trimming: 6 bases; junction bases outside the gene matches: 4. CDR3 length: 12 amino acids. The germline CDR1 and CDR2 sequences are MNHEY and SVGAGI. The DNA for the CDR3 is TGTGCCAGCAGCGAAACAGGGGATGGCTACACCTTC. It translates to CASSETGDGYTF.

Only one count was recorded for this clone. This chain uses TRBV6-4 with TRBJ2-6, with D possibly being TRBD1 (6 bases). V lost 6 bases, J lost 1 base, and 10 bases lay in between. The CDR3 sequence is 15 residues long. Germline V lookup: CDR1 MRHNA, CDR2 SNTAGT. The CDR3 protein is CASSPQGSGANVLTF. The CDR3 DNA reads as TGTGCCAGCAGCCCGCAGGGGTCTGGGGCCAACGTCCTGACTTTC.

This chain joins TRBV27 and TRBJ2-1; D uncertain. CDR3 length equals 13 residues. The germline V and J ends were trimmed by 8 bases and 0 bases, with 8 bases remaining between them. Germline V gene lookup returns CDR1 MNHEY and CDR2 SMNVEV (reference sequence). Here the CDR3 reads CASGISSYNEQFF. As DNA, the CDR3 is TGTGCCAGCGGAATAAGCTCCTACAATGAGCAGTTCTTC.

As DNA, the CDR3 is TGTGCCAGCAGCTCCTTACAGAACACTGAAGCTTTCTTT. Protein: CASSSLQNTEAFF. The genes are TRBV7-8 and TRBJ1-1; no reliable D call. V was clipped by 4 bases and J by 1 base, with 7 bases between them. The germline V gene encodes CDR1 SGHVS and CDR2 FQNEAQ. This CDR3 region has 13 residues.